A selection of T cell receptor beta chains follows, all from one sample in a study of identical twins. Each CDR3 protein is one row after TCRdb ran MiXCR on the 5' RACE reads. The sample lists approximately 690,000 distinct CDR3 sequences, around 6.1% occurring once. Input material: naive T cells sorted from blood. Receptors originate from a man younger than 35 in good health. Both conserved end residues are part of each CDR3. Each record gives: D gene, V gene, J gene, clone size, CDR3 protein, CDR3 DNA. The D gene is left open where the match is weak. Not every row has a clone size; where given, it reads once, few, many or a size class.

d_call: TRBD1; v_call: TRBV10-3; j_call: TRBJ1-5; clone_size: many; cdr3_aa: CAISESLGVGQEGNQPQHF; cdr3_nt: TGTGCCATCAGTGAGTCTTTGGGGGTTGGACAGGAGGGCAATCAGCCCCAGCATTTT
d_call: TRBD2; v_call: TRBV7-9; j_call: TRBJ2-1; clone_size: NA; cdr3_aa: CASSPRDSLSGGFF; cdr3_nt: TGTGCCAGCAGCCCCCGGGACTCCCTATCGGGGGGGTTCTTC
d_call: NA; v_call: TRBV5-1; j_call: TRBJ2-1; clone_size: many; cdr3_aa: CASSRDDSYNEQFF; cdr3_nt: TGCGCCAGCAGCCGGGACGACTCATACAATGAGCAGTTCTTC
d_call: TRBD2; v_call: TRBV7-2; j_call: TRBJ2-1; clone_size: few; cdr3_aa: CASSYRPGLGGNEQFF; cdr3_nt: TGTGCCAGCAGCTATCGACCGGGACTAGGGGGGAATGAGCAGTTCTTC
d_call: NA; v_call: TRBV20-1; j_call: TRBJ1-2; clone_size: many; cdr3_aa: CSAPKDNGYTF; cdr3_nt: TGCAGTGCCCCGAAAGATAATGGCTACACCTTC
d_call: TRBD1; v_call: TRBV5-1; j_call: TRBJ2-6; clone_size: few; cdr3_aa: CASSLAQGNSGANVLTF; cdr3_nt: TGCGCCAGCAGCTTGGCACAGGGGAACTCTGGGGCCAACGTCCTGACTTTC
d_call: TRBD2; v_call: TRBV3-1; j_call: TRBJ2-1; clone_size: few; cdr3_aa: CASSQASSGRGNEQFF; cdr3_nt: TGTGCCAGCAGCCAAGCTTCTAGCGGGAGGGGTAATGAGCAGTTCTTC
d_call: TRBD1; v_call: TRBV4-3; j_call: TRBJ2-3; clone_size: many; cdr3_aa: CASSLGTGPTDTQYF; cdr3_nt: TGCGCCAGCAGCCTCGGGACAGGCCCCACAGATACGCAGTATTTT
d_call: NA; v_call: TRBV30; j_call: TRBJ1-5; clone_size: NA; cdr3_aa: CAWSAGTNSNQPQHF; cdr3_nt: TGTGCCTGGAGTGCCGGGACAAATAGCAATCAGCCCCAGCATTTT
d_call: TRBD2; v_call: TRBV24-1; j_call: TRBJ2-5; clone_size: NA; cdr3_aa: CATSAPQREGRQETQYF; cdr3_nt: TGTGCCACCAGTGCTCCTCAGCGGGAGGGAAGACAAGAGACCCAGTACTTC
d_call: NA; v_call: TRBV15; j_call: TRBJ1-1; clone_size: many; cdr3_aa: CATSREVFGGMNTEAFF; cdr3_nt: TGTGCCACCAGCAGAGAGGTTTTTGGGGGGATGAACACTGAAGCTTTCTTT
d_call: NA; v_call: TRBV24-1; j_call: TRBJ2-1; clone_size: many; cdr3_aa: CATSDLGSHPEQFF; cdr3_nt: TGTGCCACCAGTGATTTGGGCAGTCATCCTGAGCAGTTCTTC
d_call: NA; v_call: TRBV12-3/TRBV12-4; j_call: TRBJ1-6; clone_size: many; cdr3_aa: CASRVAGDSPLHF; cdr3_nt: TGTGCCAGCAGGGTGGCGGGAGATTCACCCCTCCACTTT
d_call: TRBD2; v_call: TRBV20-1; j_call: TRBJ2-5; clone_size: many; cdr3_aa: CSAVNPTSGKQETQYF; cdr3_nt: TGCAGTGCCGTCAACCCGACTAGCGGGAAACAAGAGACCCAGTACTTC
d_call: NA; v_call: TRBV10-2; j_call: TRBJ1-1; clone_size: many; cdr3_aa: CASSENRLNTEAFF; cdr3_nt: TGCGCCAGCAGTGAGAACAGACTGAACACTGAAGCTTTCTTT
d_call: NA; v_call: TRBV20-1; j_call: TRBJ2-2; clone_size: many; cdr3_aa: CSAIYRNTGELFF; cdr3_nt: TGCAGTGCTATATACAGAAACACCGGGGAGCTGTTTTTT
d_call: NA; v_call: TRBV12-3/TRBV12-4; j_call: TRBJ2-1; clone_size: few; cdr3_aa: CASSLAYSYNEQFF; cdr3_nt: TGTGCCAGCAGTTTGGCCTACTCCTACAATGAGCAGTTCTTC
d_call: NA; v_call: TRBV6-2/TRBV6-3; j_call: TRBJ1-5; clone_size: few; cdr3_aa: CASSPLTVQPQHF; cdr3_nt: TGTGCCAGCAGTCCCCTGACAGTTCAGCCCCAGCATTTT
d_call: NA; v_call: TRBV5-1; j_call: TRBJ2-2; clone_size: NA; cdr3_aa: CASSLALGSGRLNTGELFF; cdr3_nt: TGCGCCAGCAGCTTGGCCTTGGGTTCGGGTCGATTGAACACCGGGGAGCTGTTTTTT
d_call: NA; v_call: TRBV9; j_call: TRBJ1-4; clone_size: many; cdr3_aa: CASSVEGGGEKLFF; cdr3_nt: TGTGCCAGCAGCGTAGAAGGTGGAGGCGAAAAACTGTTTTTT
d_call: NA; v_call: TRBV2; j_call: TRBJ2-2; clone_size: many; cdr3_aa: CASSDRTNTGELFF; cdr3_nt: TGTGCCAGCAGTGACAGGACGAACACCGGGGAGCTGTTTTTT
d_call: NA; v_call: TRBV4-2; j_call: TRBJ2-5; clone_size: few; cdr3_aa: CASSQSTEQETQYF; cdr3_nt: TGTGCCAGCAGCCAATCGACAGAACAAGAGACCCAGTACTTC
d_call: NA; v_call: TRBV29-1; j_call: TRBJ1-4; clone_size: many; cdr3_aa: CSVEQGNGKLFF; cdr3_nt: TGCAGCGTAGAACAGGGAAATGGGAAACTGTTTTTT